The rows below give T cell receptor beta chains drawn from one sample of a study of cytomegalovirus exposure and HLA in healthy donors. Using immunoSEQ multiplex PCR, the repertoire was profiled, and TCRdb retains in-frame clones only, with some absent. The sample has about 170,000 clones, 76% seen once; the top ten hold less than 0.9%. The source material was PBMCs. The receptors originated from a female donor in good health and CMV-seronegative. The CDR3 runs from the conserved cysteine through the conserved F or W. D genes are given only for firm matches. Clone size is given for some rows only: seen once, a few or many times, or a class if the clone is expanded.

v_call: TRBV27
d_call: NA
clone_size: NA
j_call: TRBJ1-4
cdr3_nt: TGTGCCAGCAGTTTGGAGGGTATGGCAACTAATGAAAAACTGTTTTTT
cdr3_aa: CASSLEGMATNEKLFF

v_call: TRBV7-9
d_call: TRBD1
clone_size: NA
j_call: TRBJ1-2
cdr3_nt: TGTGCCAGCAGCTCAACCGGGACAGGGGCTGGCTACACCTTC
cdr3_aa: CASSSTGTGAGYTF

v_call: TRBV5-1
d_call: NA
clone_size: once
j_call: TRBJ2-7
cdr3_nt: TGCGCCAGCAGCCCCACGAGACAATCCCTGAGCTCCTACGAGCAGTACTTC
cdr3_aa: CASSPTRQSLSSYEQYF

v_call: TRBV6-6
d_call: NA
clone_size: NA
j_call: TRBJ2-7
cdr3_nt: TGTGCCAGCAGTTACCCGCTCGGTTACGAGCAGTACTTC
cdr3_aa: CASSYPLGYEQYF

v_call: TRBV7-9
d_call: TRBD1
clone_size: NA
j_call: TRBJ2-7
cdr3_nt: TGTGCCAGCAGCACTTCGGGACAGGGAAGGGAGCAGTACTTC
cdr3_aa: CASSTSGQGREQYF

v_call: TRBV5-1
d_call: TRBD1
clone_size: NA
j_call: TRBJ2-7
cdr3_nt: TGCGCCAGCAGAAAGGACAGGGGAGACGAGCAGTACTTC
cdr3_aa: CASRKDRGDEQYF

v_call: TRBV7-2
d_call: TRBD1
clone_size: NA
j_call: TRBJ1-4
cdr3_nt: TGTGCCAGCAGCTCACAGGGGGCAGGGGCTAATGAAAAACTGTTTTTT
cdr3_aa: CASSSQGAGANEKLFF

v_call: TRBV5-4
d_call: NA
clone_size: NA
j_call: TRBJ2-7
cdr3_nt: TGTGCCAGCAGCTTGTCAGGTGTTGTGACCTACGAGCAGTACTTC
cdr3_aa: CASSLSGVVTYEQYF

v_call: TRBV28
d_call: TRBD1
clone_size: NA
j_call: TRBJ2-1
cdr3_nt: TGTGCCAGCTCGACAGGGGTCTACAATGAGCAGTTCTTC
cdr3_aa: CASSTGVYNEQFF

v_call: TRBV11-2
d_call: TRBD2
clone_size: NA
j_call: TRBJ2-5
cdr3_nt: TGTGCCAGCAGCCTCCGGGGCGGGAGAGAGACCCAGTACTTC
cdr3_aa: CASSLRGGRETQYF

v_call: TRBV9
d_call: NA
clone_size: NA
j_call: TRBJ1-2
cdr3_nt: TGTGCCAGCAGCCTAGTAGACACCGCTAACTATGGCTACACCTTC
cdr3_aa: CASSLVDTANYGYTF

v_call: TRBV7-9
d_call: NA
clone_size: NA
j_call: TRBJ1-5
cdr3_nt: TGTGCCAGCAGCTTACGGGAGGGGAATCAGCCCCAGCATTTT
cdr3_aa: CASSLREGNQPQHF

v_call: TRBV4-1
d_call: TRBD1
clone_size: NA
j_call: TRBJ2-6
cdr3_nt: TGCGCCAGCAGCCAGGGAGACAGGGGTGGGGCCAACGTCCTGACTTTC
cdr3_aa: CASSQGDRGGANVLTF

v_call: TRBV25-1
d_call: TRBD1
clone_size: few
j_call: TRBJ2-7
cdr3_nt: TGTGCCAGCAGTCATCTAGGGGACAGGGACTCCTACGAGCAGTACTTC
cdr3_aa: CASSHLGDRDSYEQYF

v_call: TRBV7-8
d_call: TRBD1
clone_size: NA
j_call: TRBJ2-5
cdr3_nt: TGTGCCAGCAGGGGGCCGGGACAGGGGTCAGAGACCCAGTACTTC
cdr3_aa: CASRGPGQGSETQYF

v_call: TRBV18
d_call: NA
clone_size: NA
j_call: TRBJ2-5
cdr3_nt: TGTGCCAGCTCACCGTATCAAGAGACCCAGTACTTC
cdr3_aa: CASSPYQETQYF

v_call: TRBV18
d_call: NA
clone_size: NA
j_call: TRBJ1-1
cdr3_nt: TGTGCCAGCTCACCACCCGTGTCCAGGGTAAGCACTGAAGCTTTCTTT
cdr3_aa: CASSPPVSRVSTEAFF

v_call: TRBV9
d_call: NA
clone_size: NA
j_call: TRBJ1-1
cdr3_nt: TGTGCCAGCAACCGGGCTTTGGACAGGAACACTGAAGCTTTCTTT
cdr3_aa: CASNRALDRNTEAFF

v_call: TRBV5-8
d_call: TRBD2
clone_size: NA
j_call: TRBJ2-5
cdr3_nt: TGTGCCAGCAGCTTGGGTAGCGGGGGGCTCGGAGAGACCCAGTACTTC
cdr3_aa: CASSLGSGGLGETQYF

v_call: TRBV7-8
d_call: NA
clone_size: NA
j_call: TRBJ2-7
cdr3_nt: TGTGCCAGCAGCTTGGGAGGGGGGTACGAGCAGTACTTC
cdr3_aa: CASSLGGGYEQYF

v_call: TRBV4-2
d_call: NA
clone_size: NA
j_call: TRBJ2-7
cdr3_nt: TGTGCCAGCAGCCAAGGGGGCGGGACCTACGAGCAGTACTTC
cdr3_aa: CASSQGGGTYEQYF

v_call: TRBV7-3
d_call: TRBD2
clone_size: NA
j_call: TRBJ2-7
cdr3_nt: TGTGCCAGCAGCTCCCCACGACTAGCGATCAACGAGCAGTACTTC
cdr3_aa: CASSSPRLAINEQYF

v_call: TRBV19
d_call: NA
clone_size: NA
j_call: TRBJ2-7
cdr3_nt: TGTGCCAGTAGTATAGGAGGAGGTGCCTACGAGCAGTACTTC
cdr3_aa: CASSIGGGAYEQYF

v_call: TRBV4-2
d_call: NA
clone_size: NA
j_call: TRBJ2-5
cdr3_nt: TGTGCCAGCAGCCAAGAAGGATCCAGCGGCCCAGAGACCCAGTACTTC
cdr3_aa: CASSQEGSSGPETQYF

v_call: TRBV30
d_call: TRBD1
clone_size: NA
j_call: TRBJ2-7
cdr3_nt: TGTGCCTGGACCGGGACAGAGGGTTACGAGCAGTACTTC
cdr3_aa: CAWTGTEGYEQYF

v_call: TRBV5-6
d_call: NA
clone_size: once
j_call: TRBJ2-4
cdr3_nt: TGTGCCAGCAGCCGTTTGTCGGCGGTAGCCAAAAACATTCAGTACTTC
cdr3_aa: CASSRLSAVAKNIQYF

v_call: TRBV10-3
d_call: NA
clone_size: NA
j_call: TRBJ2-5
cdr3_nt: TGTGCCATCAGTGAGTCGGTGAGACAAGAGACCCAGTACTTC
cdr3_aa: CAISESVRQETQYF

v_call: TRBV11-3
d_call: NA
clone_size: NA
j_call: TRBJ2-7
cdr3_nt: TGTGCCAGCAGCTTAGAGTTTGGGCACGAGCAGTACTTC
cdr3_aa: CASSLEFGHEQYF

v_call: TRBV28
d_call: NA
clone_size: NA
j_call: TRBJ1-1
cdr3_nt: TGTGCCAGCGGGGGGGCCTACAGGGCTTTGAACACTGAAGCTTTCTTT
cdr3_aa: CASGGAYRALNTEAFF

v_call: TRBV4-1
d_call: TRBD2
clone_size: NA
j_call: TRBJ2-2
cdr3_nt: TGCGCCAGCGGAATAGCGGGGGGCCTCGGGGAGCTGTTTTTT
cdr3_aa: CASGIAGGLGELFF

v_call: TRBV18
d_call: NA
clone_size: few
j_call: TRBJ1-1
cdr3_nt: TGTGCCAGCCCATCTCCCCAGTTGAACACTGAAGCTTTCTTT
cdr3_aa: CASPSPQLNTEAFF

v_call: TRBV18
d_call: NA
clone_size: NA
j_call: TRBJ1-3
cdr3_nt: TGTGCCAGCTCACCAGGGGGACTCTTGATAAACTCTGGAAACACCATATATTTT
cdr3_aa: CASSPGGLLINSGNTIYF

v_call: TRBV19
d_call: NA
clone_size: NA
j_call: TRBJ2-1
cdr3_nt: TGTGCCAGTAGTATAGGGGGCCCAGGGTCCTACAATGAGCAGTTCTTC
cdr3_aa: CASSIGGPGSYNEQFF

v_call: TRBV20-1
d_call: NA
clone_size: few
j_call: TRBJ1-4
cdr3_nt: TGCAGTGCTAGGAGGGGGGAAAAACTGTTTTTT
cdr3_aa: CSARRGEKLFF

v_call: TRBV7-3
d_call: TRBD2
clone_size: NA
j_call: TRBJ2-2
cdr3_nt: TGTGCCAGCAGCTTATGGGGGGGGTGGAACACCGGGGAGCTGTTTTTT
cdr3_aa: CASSLWGGWNTGELFF

v_call: TRBV2
d_call: NA
clone_size: few
j_call: TRBJ1-2
cdr3_nt: TGTGCCAGCAGGGGCAGAGGGCTTGGCGGCTACACCTTC
cdr3_aa: CASRGRGLGGYTF

v_call: TRBV4-3
d_call: NA
clone_size: NA
j_call: TRBJ2-1
cdr3_nt: TGCGCCAGCAGCCAAGGACAGGCCTACAATGAGCAGTTCTTC
cdr3_aa: CASSQGQAYNEQFF

v_call: TRBV28
d_call: TRBD1
clone_size: NA
j_call: TRBJ2-4
cdr3_nt: TGTGCCAGCAGTTTAGTGGGGGACAGAAACGTCAAAAACAGTCAGTACTTC
cdr3_aa: CASSLVGDRNVKNSQYF

v_call: TRBV7-8
d_call: TRBD1
clone_size: NA
j_call: TRBJ1-6
cdr3_nt: TGTGCCAGCAGCCTCCGGACAGGGATCGATTCACCCCTCCACTTT
cdr3_aa: CASSLRTGIDSPLHF

v_call: TRBV2
d_call: TRBD1
clone_size: few
j_call: TRBJ1-2
cdr3_nt: TGTGCCAGCAGTTGGACAGGGGTGGGTGGCTACACCTTC
cdr3_aa: CASSWTGVGGYTF

v_call: TRBV29-1
d_call: NA
clone_size: once
j_call: TRBJ2-2
cdr3_nt: TGCAGCGTTGGGGCAGGGTATTACGGGGAGCTGTTTTTT
cdr3_aa: CSVGAGYYGELFF

v_call: TRBV25-1
d_call: TRBD2
clone_size: NA
j_call: TRBJ2-5
cdr3_nt: TGTGCCAGCAGTGAGGGAGGGTTGGGCCCAGCAGCCGAGACCCAGTACTTC
cdr3_aa: CASSEGGLGPAAETQYF

v_call: TRBV4-3
d_call: TRBD1
clone_size: NA
j_call: TRBJ1-2
cdr3_nt: TGCGCCAGCAGCCGCTCCCTTGGGACAGGGGATGGCTACACCTTC
cdr3_aa: CASSRSLGTGDGYTF

v_call: TRBV28
d_call: TRBD1
clone_size: NA
j_call: TRBJ2-5
cdr3_nt: TGTGCCAGCAGTTCCCGGACAGGGGTGGGAGAGACCCAGTACTTC
cdr3_aa: CASSSRTGVGETQYF

v_call: TRBV6-5
d_call: TRBD2
clone_size: NA
j_call: TRBJ2-7
cdr3_nt: TGTGCCAGCAGTTACCAGCGGGGCTACGAGCAGTACTTC
cdr3_aa: CASSYQRGYEQYF

v_call: TRBV9
d_call: NA
clone_size: NA
j_call: TRBJ1-3
cdr3_nt: TGTGCCAGCAGCAAAGGACAGCTCTCTGGAAACACCATATATTTT
cdr3_aa: CASSKGQLSGNTIYF

v_call: TRBV5-1
d_call: NA
clone_size: NA
j_call: TRBJ1-4
cdr3_nt: TGCGCCAGCAGCTCCTTATCGGGGGATCTTGGTAATGAAAAACTGTTTTTT
cdr3_aa: CASSSLSGDLGNEKLFF

v_call: TRBV27
d_call: NA
clone_size: once
j_call: TRBJ2-7
cdr3_nt: TGTGCCAGCAGCCCCGCCCGGGGGGCACAGGCCTACGAGCAGTACTTC
cdr3_aa: CASSPARGAQAYEQYF

v_call: TRBV6-1
d_call: NA
clone_size: NA
j_call: TRBJ1-2
cdr3_nt: TGTGCCAGCAGTGAGGTTGGCGGCAGGGACTATGGCTACACCTTC
cdr3_aa: CASSEVGGRDYGYTF

v_call: TRBV7-3
d_call: NA
clone_size: NA
j_call: TRBJ2-3
cdr3_nt: TGTGCCAGCAGCTTAAGCGTCTCGGGGGGCAGTGATACGCAGTATTTT
cdr3_aa: CASSLSVSGGSDTQYF

v_call: TRBV7-2
d_call: NA
clone_size: NA
j_call: TRBJ2-1
cdr3_nt: TGTGCCAGCAGCTTAGTTAGCGGCTCCTACAATGAGCAGTTCTTC
cdr3_aa: CASSLVSGSYNEQFF

v_call: TRBV2
d_call: NA
clone_size: NA
j_call: TRBJ1-6
cdr3_nt: TGTGCCAGCAGTGCGTACGGGGTAGGGTCCTATAATTCACCCCTCCACTTT
cdr3_aa: CASSAYGVGSYNSPLHF

v_call: TRBV5-1
d_call: NA
clone_size: few
j_call: TRBJ1-5
cdr3_nt: TGCGCCAGCAGCTTGGCAGGAGGTAGCAATCAGCCCCAGCATTTT
cdr3_aa: CASSLAGGSNQPQHF

v_call: TRBV7-2
d_call: TRBD1
clone_size: NA
j_call: TRBJ2-2
cdr3_nt: TGTGCCAGCAGCTTCCAGGGGGCCGGGGAGCTGTTTTTT
cdr3_aa: CASSFQGAGELFF